This T cell receptor beta chain was sequenced in a study of cytomegalovirus exposure and HLA in healthy donors. The wider study: Around 180 million T cells yielded 117 million unique TCR beta sequences, as an earlier analysis found.

A word on this clone: Its antigen is not identified.

Study results and caveats: As a later analysis revealed, most CMV-associated TCR beta chains appeared HLA-restricted. Data from an earlier analysis indicated that most TCR beta V segments were productive either about 90% or about 30% of the time. Per a later analysis, HLA-associated TCR beta chains showed more clonal expansion than other, equally common TCR beta chains.

With V trimmed by 7 bases and J by 0 bases, 2 bases remained unmatched. CDR3 length: 14 residues. Germline loops: CDR1 SNHLY, CDR2 FYNNEI. PCR involved 60 Vbeta and 13 Jbeta primers. Method: immunoSEQ multiplex PCR; TCRdb's copy keeps in-frame clones and lacks some. Altogether under 140,000 clones are present, 78% being singletons, with the ten largest covering around 1.3%. Sequencing was done on a sample of PBMCs. The TCR sequence derives from a young woman in good health and CMV-seronegative. The V call is TRBV2, the J call TRBJ2-3; 9 bases are shared with TRBD2. CDR3 residues: CASISGGSTDTQYF. The CDR3 nucleotides read TGTGCCAGCATCAGCGGGGGGAGCACAGATACGCAGTATTTT.